A single sample is the source of the 14 T cell receptor beta chains below, sequenced in a study of cytomegalovirus exposure and HLA in healthy donors. The PCR made use of 60 Vbeta and 13 Jbeta primers. Assay: immunoSEQ multiplex PCR; the TCRdb copy retains only in-frame clones and omits some. The sample lists 200,000 to 250,000 clones; about 70% were seen once. Sequencing was carried out using PBMCs. The receptors derive from a woman younger than 45 in good health and CMV-seronegative.

This clone showed up just a few times. The chain employs TRBV5-1 and TRBJ2-2; 7 bases map to TRBD2. V lost 4 bases and J lost 1; bases outside the gene matches: 4. CDR3 length: 15 amino acids. The germline gives CDR1 SGHRS, CDR2 YFSETQ. The CDR3 is CASSVTSLNTGELFF. CDR3 bases: TGCGCCAGCAGCGTGACTAGCCTGAACACCGGGGAGCTGTTTTTT.

V and J are TRBV6-5 and TRBJ1-2; TRBD1 might be the D (5 bases). V lost 6 bases, J lost 5 bases, and 19 bases lay in between. This CDR3 contains 15 residues. Germline V lookup: CDR1 MNHEY, CDR2 SVGAGI. The CDR3 bases are TGTGCCAGCAGCCCATCAGGAGGGGAAATTTATGGCTACACCTTC. Translation gives CASSPSGGEIYGYTF.

The V call is TRBV7-3, the J call TRBJ2-1; 9 positions agree with TRBD2. The J segment lost 8 bases and the V segment lost 3 bases, leaving 17 bases of the junction unmatched. Germline V gene data show CDR1 as SGHTA and CDR2 as FQGTGA. The CDR3 has 18 residues. The CDR3 protein is CASSFISPRLAGSDEQFF. CDR3 in DNA: TGTGCCAGCAGCTTCATCTCCCCTCGCCTAGCGGGGAGCGATGAGCAGTTCTTC.

This sequence joins TRBV5-4 and TRBJ2-5; a possible D gene is TRBD1 (6 bases). V was pared by 4 bases and J by 7 bases, with 14 bases between. This CDR3 has 13 amino acids. CDR1 is SGHNT and CDR2 is YYREEE in the germline V gene (reference sequence). The CDR3, as DNA: TGTGCCAGCAGCATAAACAGGGTAGGGACCCAGTACTTC. Translation: CASSINRVGTQYF. Using reference TRBV5-4 and TRBJ2-5 for the parts outside the CDR3, the full variable domain is ETGVTQSPTHLIKTRGQQVTLRCSSQSGHNTVSWYQQALGQGPQFIFQYYREEENGRGNFPPRFSGLQFPNYSSELNVNALELDDSALYLCASSINRVGTQYFGPGTRLLVL.

This chain links TRBV25-1 with TRBJ1-1, with 9 bases fitting TRBD1. CDR3 length: 12 amino acids. The trim removed 5 bases at V and 10 bases at J, leaving 5 bases unmatched. Germline assignment: CDR1 MGHDK and CDR2 SYGVNS. The CDR3 spells CASSRTGEGAFF. The CDR3 bases are TGTGCCAGCAGTAGGACAGGGGAGGGAGCTTTCTTT.

The chain carries TRBV6-1 and TRBJ1-1, with TRBD1 matching 7 bases. This CDR3 spans 14 amino acids. V dropped 5 bases and J dropped 1; count of bases not matched to a gene: 4. CDR1 and CDR2 (germline): MNHNS, SASEGT. The CDR3 reads CASSPRDRNTEAFF. The CDR3 DNA is TGTGCCAGCAGTCCCAGGGACAGGAACACTGAAGCTTTCTTT.

As to this clone: The same CDR3 also results from other DNA sequences found in this sample. This sequence joins TRBV10-1 and TRBJ2-5; TRBD1 might be the D (5 bases). V dropped 6 bases and J dropped 4 bases, with 6 bases sitting between them. The germline V gene has CDR1 WNHNN and CDR2 SYGVQD (reference sequence). The CDR3 contains 11 residues. The CDR3 loop reads CASSTGETQYF. The CDR3 bases are TGCGCCAGCAGCACAGGAGAGACCCAGTACTTC.

This rearrangement joins TRBV5-6 to TRBJ2-5; 7 bases fit TRBD1. CDR1 and CDR2 from the germline V gene are SGHDT and YYEEEE. This CDR3 has 13 amino acids. With V trimmed by 6 bases and J by 1 base, 3 bases remained unmatched. CDR3 region: CASTWDSQETQYF. CDR3 nucleotide sequence: TGTGCCAGCACCTGGGACAGCCAAGAGACCCAGTACTTC. The full variable domain, with the rest looked up from reference TRBV5-6 and TRBJ2-5, is DAGVTQSPTHLIKTRGQQVTLRCSPKSGHDTVSWYQQALGQGPQFIFQYYEEEERQRGNFPDRFSGHQFPNYSSELNVNALLLGDSALYLCASTWDSQETQYFGPGTRLLVL.

This sequence joins TRBV4-2 and TRBJ2-7; 8 nucleotides align to TRBD1. CDR3 length equals 14 residues. From germline, CDR1 is LGHNA and CDR2 YNFKEQ. The trim removed 1 base at V and 6 bases at J, leaving 5 bases unmatched. CDR3 sequence: CASSQGQGAGEQYF. Here the CDR3 DNA reads TGTGCCAGCAGCCAAGGGCAGGGGGCTGGCGAGCAGTACTTC.

The table lists this clone with a few counts. The chain is built from TRBV7-9 and TRBJ2-3, with 7 nucleotides matching TRBD2. The CDR3 has 16 amino acids. CDR1 is SEHNR and CDR2 is FQNEAQ in the germline V gene (reference sequence). Trimming at V came to 2 bases and at J to 5 bases, leaving 10 bases not matched to a gene. CDR3 residues: CASSLSRGSWGDTQYF. CDR3 bases: TGTGCCAGCAGCTTATCGCGGGGGTCGTGGGGAGATACGCAGTATTTT. Variable domain in full (rest from reference TRBV7-9 and TRBJ2-3): DTGVSQNPRHKITKRGQNVTFRCDPISEHNRLYWYRQTLGQGPEFLTYFQNEAQLEKSRLLSDRFSAERPKGSFSTLEIQRTEQGDSAMYLCASSLSRGSWGDTQYFGPGTRLTVL.

This clone was picked up a small number of times. Within the sample, other DNA sequences also encode this same CDR3. This sequence joins TRBV5-1 and TRBJ1-3, with TRBD1 as a possible D gene (6 bases). Trimming cost V 0 bases and J 4 bases, with 11 bases left between them. CDR1 is SGHRS, CDR2 YFSETQ, per germline. This CDR3 is built from 15 residues. CDR3 residues: CASSLDTGSGNTIYF. The CDR3 DNA sequence: TGCGCCAGCAGCTTGGACACAGGGTCAGGAAACACCATATATTTT.

The chain joins TRBV5-4 to TRBJ1-1; a possible D gene is TRBD1 (6 bases). V shed 4 bases and J shed 5 bases, with 15 bases lying between them. CDR1 SGHNT and CDR2 YYREEE come from the germline V gene (reference sequence). The CDR3 is made up of 14 amino acids. This CDR3 reads CASSERGAGTEAFF. CDR3 bases: TGTGCCAGCAGCGAACGGGGGGCCGGGACTGAAGCTTTCTTT.

The rearrangement uses TRBV19 and TRBJ1-3, with D perhaps TRBD1 (5 bases). The CDR3 consists of 15 residues. The V gene lost 3 bases and the J gene lost 2 bases, with 11 bases spanning the gap. Germline CDR1 reads LNHDA; CDR2 reads SQIVND (reference sequence). The CDR3 DNA follows: TGTGCCAGTAGTATCCCCCAGGGCACTGGAAACACCATATATTTT. Its protein product is CASSIPQGTGNTIYF.

This clone has more than one count but fewer than ten. The rearrangement joins TRBV9 to TRBJ2-1; 11 bases are a match to TRBD1. The J segment lost 5 bases and the V segment lost 2 bases, leaving 6 bases of the junction unmatched. CDR1 SGDLS and CDR2 YYNGEE come from the germline V gene. The CDR3 is 16 amino acids. Here the CDR3 reads CASSVSGTGGHNEQFF. The CDR3 DNA is TGTGCCAGCAGCGTCTCCGGGACAGGGGGTCACAATGAGCAGTTCTTC.